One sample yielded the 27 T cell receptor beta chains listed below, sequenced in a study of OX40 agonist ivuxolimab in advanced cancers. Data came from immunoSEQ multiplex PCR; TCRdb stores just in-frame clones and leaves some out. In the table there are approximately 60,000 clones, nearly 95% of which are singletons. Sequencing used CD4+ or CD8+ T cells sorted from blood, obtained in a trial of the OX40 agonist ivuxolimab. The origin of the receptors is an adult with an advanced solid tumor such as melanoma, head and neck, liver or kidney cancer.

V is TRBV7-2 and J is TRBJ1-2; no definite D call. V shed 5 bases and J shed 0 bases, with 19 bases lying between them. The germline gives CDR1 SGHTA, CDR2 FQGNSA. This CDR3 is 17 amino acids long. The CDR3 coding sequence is TGTGCCAGCAGCGAAACCCCATGGACGGGGACTAACTATGGCTACACCTTC. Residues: CASSETPWTGTNYGYTF.

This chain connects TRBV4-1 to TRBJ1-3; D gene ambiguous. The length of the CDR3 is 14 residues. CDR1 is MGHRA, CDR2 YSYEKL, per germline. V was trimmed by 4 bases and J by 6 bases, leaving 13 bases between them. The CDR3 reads CASSLPGGLNTIYF. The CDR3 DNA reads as TGCGCCAGCAGCCTACCCGGAGGGTTAAACACCATATATTTT.

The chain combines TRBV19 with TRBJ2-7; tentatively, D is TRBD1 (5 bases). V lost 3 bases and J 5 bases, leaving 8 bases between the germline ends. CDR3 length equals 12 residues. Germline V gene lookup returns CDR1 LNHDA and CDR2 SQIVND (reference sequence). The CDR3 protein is CASSMAGHEQYF. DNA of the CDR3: TGTGCCAGTAGTATGGCAGGGCACGAGCAGTACTTC.

DNA for the CDR3: TGTGCCAGTAGTATCGGGTTGAGCTCCTACGAGCAGTACTTC. It yields the protein CASSIGLSSYEQYF. The chain couples TRBV19 to TRBJ2-7, with D unclear. The CDR3 length is 14 residues. Germline V gives CDR1 LNHDA, CDR2 SQIVND (reference sequence). Trimming pared 3 bases from V and 0 bases from J, leaving 9 bases between. The entire variable domain, with the rest obtained from reference TRBV19 and TRBJ2-7, is as follows: DGGITQSPKYLFRKEGQNVTLSCEQNLNHDAMYWYRQDPGQGLRLIYYSQIVNDFQKGDIAEGYSVSREKKESFPLTVTSAQKNPTAFYLCASSIGLSSYEQYFGPGTRLTVT.

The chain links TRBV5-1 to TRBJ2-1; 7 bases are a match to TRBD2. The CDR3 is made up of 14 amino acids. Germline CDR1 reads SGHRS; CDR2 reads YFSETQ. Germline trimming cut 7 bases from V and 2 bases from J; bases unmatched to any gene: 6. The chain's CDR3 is CASAGLSTYNEQFF. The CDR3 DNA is TGCGCCAGCGCGGGACTATCCACCTACAATGAGCAGTTCTTC.

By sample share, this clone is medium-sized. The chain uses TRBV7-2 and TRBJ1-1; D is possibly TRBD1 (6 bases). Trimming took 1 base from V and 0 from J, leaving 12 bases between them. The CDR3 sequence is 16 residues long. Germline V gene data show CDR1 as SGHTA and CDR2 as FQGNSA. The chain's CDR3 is CASSLVRTDLNTEAFF. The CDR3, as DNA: TGTGCCAGCAGCTTAGTCCGGACAGATTTGAACACTGAAGCTTTCTTT.

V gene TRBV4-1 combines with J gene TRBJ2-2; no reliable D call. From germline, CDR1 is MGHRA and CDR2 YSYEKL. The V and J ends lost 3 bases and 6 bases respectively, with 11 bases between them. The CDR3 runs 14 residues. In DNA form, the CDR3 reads TGCGCCAGCAGCCAGGACCCGACGGCCGGGGAGCTGTTTTTT. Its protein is CASSQDPTAGELFF.

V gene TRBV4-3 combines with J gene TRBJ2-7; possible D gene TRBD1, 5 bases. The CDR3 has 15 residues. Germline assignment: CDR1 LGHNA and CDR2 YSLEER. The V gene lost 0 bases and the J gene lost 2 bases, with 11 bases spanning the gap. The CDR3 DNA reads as TGCGCCAGCAGCCAAGATCTGGACATCACCTACGAGCAGTACTTC. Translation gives CASSQDLDITYEQYF.

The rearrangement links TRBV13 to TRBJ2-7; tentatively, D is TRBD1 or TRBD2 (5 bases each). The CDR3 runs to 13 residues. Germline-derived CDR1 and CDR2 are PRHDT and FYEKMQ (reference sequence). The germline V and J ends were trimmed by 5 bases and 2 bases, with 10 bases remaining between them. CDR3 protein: CASSGDGAYEQYF. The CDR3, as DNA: TGTGCCAGCAGCGGGGACGGAGCCTACGAGCAGTACTTC.

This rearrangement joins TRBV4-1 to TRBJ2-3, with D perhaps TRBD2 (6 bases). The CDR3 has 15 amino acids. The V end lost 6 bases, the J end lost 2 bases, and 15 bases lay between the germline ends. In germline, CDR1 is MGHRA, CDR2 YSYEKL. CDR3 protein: CASREEGRPTDTQYF. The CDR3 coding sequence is TGCGCCAGCAGGGAGGAGGGCAGACCCACAGATACGCAGTATTTT.

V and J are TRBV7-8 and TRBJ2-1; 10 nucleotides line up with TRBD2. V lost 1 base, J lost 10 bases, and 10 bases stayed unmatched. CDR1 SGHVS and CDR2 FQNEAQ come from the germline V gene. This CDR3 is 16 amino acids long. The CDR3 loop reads CASSLDPSGRGIEQFF. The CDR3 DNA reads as TGTGCCAGCAGCTTAGATCCTAGCGGGAGAGGGATAGAGCAGTTCTTC.

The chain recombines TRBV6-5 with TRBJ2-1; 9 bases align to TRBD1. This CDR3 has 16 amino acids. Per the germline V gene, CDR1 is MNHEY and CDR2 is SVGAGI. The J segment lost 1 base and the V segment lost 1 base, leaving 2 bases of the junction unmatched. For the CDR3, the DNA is TGTGCCAGCAGTTACTTAGGGACAGGGTCCTACAATGAGCAGTTCTTC. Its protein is CASSYLGTGSYNEQFF.

The CDR3 DNA sequence: TGTGCCATACCTACGGGAGGTTCAAACAATGAGCAGTTCTTC. This translates into CAIPTGGSNNEQFF. The chain combines TRBV10-3 with TRBJ2-1, with 7 bases fitting TRBD2. V lost 9 bases, J lost 5 bases, and 10 bases stayed unmatched. Germline assignment: CDR1 ENHRY and CDR2 SYGVKD. The CDR3 spans 14 residues.

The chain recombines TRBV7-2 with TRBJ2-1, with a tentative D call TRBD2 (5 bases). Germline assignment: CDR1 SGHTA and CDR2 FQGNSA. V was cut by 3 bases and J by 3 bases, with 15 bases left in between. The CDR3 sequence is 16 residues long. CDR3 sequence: CASSLPSDYHYNEQFF. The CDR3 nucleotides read TGTGCCAGCAGCTTGCCTTCCGACTATCACTACAATGAGCAGTTCTTC.

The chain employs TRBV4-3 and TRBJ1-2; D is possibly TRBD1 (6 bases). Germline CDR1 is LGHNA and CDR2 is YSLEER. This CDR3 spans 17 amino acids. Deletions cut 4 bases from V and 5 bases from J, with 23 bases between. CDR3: CASSPLQETGRGYGYTF. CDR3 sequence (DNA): TGCGCCAGCAGCCCCCTCCAGGAGACAGGCCGGGGGTATGGCTACACCTTC.

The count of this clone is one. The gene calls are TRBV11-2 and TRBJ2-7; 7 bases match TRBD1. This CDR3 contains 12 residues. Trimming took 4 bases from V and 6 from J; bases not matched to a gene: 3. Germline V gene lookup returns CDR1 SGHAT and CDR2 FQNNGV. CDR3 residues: CASSSTGSEQYF. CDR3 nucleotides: TGTGCCAGCAGCTCGACAGGGAGCGAGCAGTACTTC.

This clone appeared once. CDR3 DNA sequence: TGTGCCAGCAGTGTGGGACAGGGGGCCGGAAACACCATATATTTT. Translated, it gives CASSVGQGAGNTIYF. This rearrangement joins TRBV2 to TRBJ1-3; 12 nucleotides line up with TRBD1. Unmatched junction bases numbered 2, after V lost 4 bases and J lost 4 bases. CDR1 is SNHLY, CDR2 FYNNEI, per germline. The CDR3 length is 15 residues.

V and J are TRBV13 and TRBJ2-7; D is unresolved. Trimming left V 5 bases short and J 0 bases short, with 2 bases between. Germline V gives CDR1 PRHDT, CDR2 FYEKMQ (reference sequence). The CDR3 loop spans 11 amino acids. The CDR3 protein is CASSHSYEQYF. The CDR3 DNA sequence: TGTGCCAGCAGCCACTCCTACGAGCAGTACTTC.

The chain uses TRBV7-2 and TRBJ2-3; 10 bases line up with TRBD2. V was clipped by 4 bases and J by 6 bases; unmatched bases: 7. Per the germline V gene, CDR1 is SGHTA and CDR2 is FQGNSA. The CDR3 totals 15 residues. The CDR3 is CASSSKREGRDTQYF. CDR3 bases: TGTGCCAGCAGCTCAAAGCGGGAGGGCCGGGATACGCAGTATTTT.

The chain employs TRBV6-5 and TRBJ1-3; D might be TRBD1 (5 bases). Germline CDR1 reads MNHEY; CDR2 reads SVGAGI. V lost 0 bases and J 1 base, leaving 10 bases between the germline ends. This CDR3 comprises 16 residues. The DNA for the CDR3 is TGTGCCAGCAGTTACTCGACAGAGGGGTCTGGAAACACCATATATTTT. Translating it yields CASSYSTEGSGNTIYF.

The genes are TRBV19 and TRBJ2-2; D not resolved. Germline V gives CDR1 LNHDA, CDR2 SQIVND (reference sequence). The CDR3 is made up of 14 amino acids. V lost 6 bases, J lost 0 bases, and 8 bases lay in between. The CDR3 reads CASSISSNTGELFF. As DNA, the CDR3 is TGTGCCAGTAGCATATCTTCGAACACCGGGGAGCTGTTTTTT.

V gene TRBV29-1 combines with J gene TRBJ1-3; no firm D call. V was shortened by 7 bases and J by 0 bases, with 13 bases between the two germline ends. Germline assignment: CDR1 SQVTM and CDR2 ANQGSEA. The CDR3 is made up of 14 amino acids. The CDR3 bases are TGCAGCGCCGGAGGTCGGAGCTCTGGAAACACCATATATTTT. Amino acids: CSAGGRSSGNTIYF.

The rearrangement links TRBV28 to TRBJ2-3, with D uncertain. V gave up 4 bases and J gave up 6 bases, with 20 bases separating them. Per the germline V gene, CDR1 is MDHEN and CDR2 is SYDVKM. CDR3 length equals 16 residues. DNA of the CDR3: TGTGCCAGCAGTTCCCTTAGCACCCTTACCATGGATACGCAGTATTTT. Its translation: CASSSLSTLTMDTQYF.

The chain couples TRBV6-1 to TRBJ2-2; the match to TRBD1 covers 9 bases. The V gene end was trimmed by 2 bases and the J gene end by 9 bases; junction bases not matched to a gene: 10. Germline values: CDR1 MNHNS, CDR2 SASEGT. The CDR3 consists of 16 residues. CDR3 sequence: CASSELTGTGRRELFF. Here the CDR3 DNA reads TGTGCCAGCAGTGAACTAACCGGGACAGGGCGCCGGGAGCTGTTTTTT.

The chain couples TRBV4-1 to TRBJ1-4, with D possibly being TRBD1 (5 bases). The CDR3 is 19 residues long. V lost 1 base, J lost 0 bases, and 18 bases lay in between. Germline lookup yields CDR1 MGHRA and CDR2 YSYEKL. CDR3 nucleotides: TGCGCCAGCAGCCAAGGGATTGGGGGAACCCGCCCAACTAATGAAAAACTGTTTTTT. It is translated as CASSQGIGGTRPTNEKLFF.

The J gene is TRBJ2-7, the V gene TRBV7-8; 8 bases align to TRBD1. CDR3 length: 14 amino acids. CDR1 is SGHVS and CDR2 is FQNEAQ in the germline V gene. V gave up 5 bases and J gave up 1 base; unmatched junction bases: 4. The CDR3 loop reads CASSPGQVSYEQYF. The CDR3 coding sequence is TGTGCCAGCAGCCCGGGACAGGTATCCTACGAGCAGTACTTC.

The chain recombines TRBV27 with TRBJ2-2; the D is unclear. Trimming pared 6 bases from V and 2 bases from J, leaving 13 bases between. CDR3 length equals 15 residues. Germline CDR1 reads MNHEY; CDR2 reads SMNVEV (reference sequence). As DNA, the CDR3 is TGTGCCAGCAGCTTCTTCCGGGCCAACACCGGGGAGCTGTTTTTT. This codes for CASSFFRANTGELFF.